Listed below are T cell receptor beta chains from one sample, sequenced in a study of blood T cell repertoires in COVID-19. Measured with immunoSEQ multiplex PCR; TCRdb has only the in-frame clones, and not every one. The table records some 140,000 clones, 65% to 80% of them present only once. The sample taken for sequencing was peripheral blood. These receptor sequences come from a man aged 55 to 70 with acute or convalescent COVID-19. The CDR3 runs from the conserved cysteine through the conserved F or W. D genes are given only for firm matches. The size entry is marked missing in some rows and otherwise reads once, few, many or a size class.

>TRBJ2-5|TRBD2|TRBV5-1|16|.
CASSLTGTSGQETQYF
TGCGCCAGCAGCCTGACCGGGACTAGCGGCCAAGAGACCCAGTACTTC
>TRBJ1-5|TRBD1|TRBV19|15|.
CASTAQGAREQPQHF
TGTGCCAGTACCGCACAGGGGGCAAGGGAGCAGCCCCAGCATTTT
>TRBJ2-7|.|TRBV6-1|16|.
CASSEWGRGSTHEQYF
TGTGCCAGCAGTGAATGGGGTAGGGGATCAACGCACGAGCAGTACTTC
>TRBJ1-1|TRBD1|TRBV3-1/TRBV3-2|14|.
CASSQRDRNTEAFF
TGTGCCAGCAGCCAACGGGACAGGAACACTGAAGCTTTCTTT
>TRBJ2-7|.|TRBV28|14|.
CASGSPLLTYEQYF
TGTGCCAGCGGATCTCCTTTACTAACCTACGAGCAGTACTTC
>TRBJ1-2|.|TRBV28|15|.
CASGIPFGAGYGYTF
TGTGCCAGCGGGATCCCCTTCGGGGCGGGGTATGGCTACACCTTC
>TRBJ2-5|.|TRBV7-9|14|.
CASSGQGRTETQYF
TGTGCCAGCAGCGGGCAGGGCAGGACAGAGACCCAGTACTTC
>TRBJ2-1|TRBD1|TRBV19|15|.
CASSIGQGAYNEQFF
TGTGCCAGTAGTATCGGGCAGGGGGCCTACAATGAGCAGTTCTTC
>TRBJ2-3|TRBD2|TRBV5-1|16|.
CASSPPLAGAPDTQYF
TGCGCCAGCAGTCCCCCACTAGCGGGAGCCCCAGATACGCAGTATTTT
>TRBJ1-2|TRBD1|TRBV4-1|13|.
CASSLGDSYGYTF
TGCGCCAGCAGCCTCGGGGACAGCTATGGCTACACCTTC
>TRBJ2-5|.|TRBV5-4|16|.
CASSLEQGSSQETQYF
TGTGCCAGCAGCTTGGAGCAGGGATCCTCCCAAGAGACCCAGTACTTC
>TRBJ2-3|.|TRBV24-1|16|few
CATSDTGQGVGDTQYF
TGTGCCACCAGTGACACCGGACAAGGTGTGGGAGATACGCAGTATTTT
>TRBJ1-5|TRBD1|TRBV6-5|15|.
CASSYGTGGGQPQHF
TGTGCCAGCAGTTACGGGACAGGGGGCGGGCAGCCCCAGCATTTT
>TRBJ2-5|TRBD2|TRBV19|15|.
CASSVYVAGGTTQYF
TGTGCCAGTAGTGTGTACGTAGCGGGAGGTACGACCCAGTACTTC
>TRBJ1-4|TRBD1|TRBV12-3/TRBV12-4|13|.
CASRTGQNEKLFF
TGTGCCAGCAGGACAGGGCAAAATGAAAAACTGTTTTTT
>TRBJ2-1|TRBD2|TRBV3-1/TRBV3-2|19|.
CASSQGLAGTLSSYNEQFF
TGTGCCAGCAGCCAGGGACTAGCAGGGACCCTAAGCTCCTACAATGAGCAGTTCTTC
>TRBJ1-1|TRBD1|TRBV27|14|.
CASSIRGSGTEAFF
TGTGCCAGCAGTATCAGGGGGTCGGGCACTGAAGCTTTCTTT
>TRBJ1-6|.|TRBV6-5|15|.
CASSLPGGRNSPLHF
TGTGCCAGCAGCCTCCCGGGGGGTAGAAATTCACCCCTCCACTTT
>TRBJ1-1|TRBD1|TRBV6-4|15|few
CASSDHAGGRPEAFF
TGTGCCAGCAGTGACCATGCAGGGGGTCGTCCTGAAGCTTTCTTT
>TRBJ1-5|.|TRBV6-5|13|.
CASTLTRGWPQHF
TGTGCCAGCACTCTGACGCGGGGATGGCCCCAGCATTTT
>TRBJ2-5|.|TRBV29-1|12|.
CSGSENQETQYF
TGCAGCGGTAGCGAAAACCAAGAGACCCAGTACTTC
>TRBJ1-6|.|TRBV7-2|16|few
CASSFSGLGGNSPLHF
TGTGCCAGCAGCTTCTCAGGGTTGGGAGGGAATTCACCCCTCCACTTT
>TRBJ2-7|.|TRBV27|12|.
CASSSGVYEQYF
TGTGCCAGCAGTTCCGGGGTATACGAGCAGTACTTC
>TRBJ2-7|TRBD1|TRBV3-1/TRBV3-2|14|few
CASSAGTGPFEQYF
TGTGCCAGTTCTGCCGGGACAGGGCCCTTCGAGCAGTACTTC
>TRBJ2-1|TRBD1|TRBV28|16|few
CASSPAPGQVYNEQFF
TGTGCCAGCAGCCCGGCCCCGGGACAGGTATACAATGAGCAGTTCTTC
>TRBJ1-2|.|TRBV7-9|13|.
CASSLDRMSGYTF
TGTGCCAGCAGCTTAGACAGGATGAGTGGCTACACCTTC
>TRBJ2-3|.|TRBV6-5|12|.
CASSSDADTQYF
TGTGCCAGCAGTAGCGACGCAGATACGCAGTATTTT
>TRBJ2-3|.|TRBV6-1|11|.
CASSYGDTQYF
TGTGCCAGCAGTTACGGTGATACGCAGTATTTT
>TRBJ2-1|.|TRBV14|16|.
CASSQFLGRAYNEQFF
TGTGCCAGCAGCCAATTTTTAGGGCGGGCCTACAATGAGCAGTTCTTC
>TRBJ2-1|TRBD2|TRBV10-3|13|.
CATQGLAGNEQFF
TGTGCCACCCAGGGACTAGCGGGAAATGAGCAGTTCTTC
>TRBJ1-4|TRBD1|TRBV5-6|15|once
CASSWGTVINEKLFF
TGTGCCAGCAGCTGGGGGACAGTGATTAATGAAAAACTGTTTTTT
>TRBJ1-1|TRBD1|TRBV18|14|many
CASSPKTGDTEAFF
TGTGCCAGCTCACCGAAAACAGGGGACACTGAAGCTTTCTTT
>TRBJ1-6|.|TRBV3-1/TRBV3-2|14|.
CASSQGTGNSPLHF
TGTGCCAGCAGCCAAGGAACAGGGAATTCACCCCTCCACTTT